A single sample is the source of the 19 T cell receptor beta chains below, sequenced in a study of identical twins. TCRdb independently ran MiXCR on the 5' RACE reads; one entry per CDR3 protein. Of roughly 720,000 distinct CDR3 sequences listed, around a sixth are singletons. These same data were also listed under a study on T cells expressing NK-cell markers.

Sequenced sample: PBMCs. The source is a woman aged 18-29 years in good health.

The chain combines TRBV20-1 with TRBJ1-5, with D tentatively TRBD1 (6 bases). There are 16 residues in the CDR3. The ends were cut back, 5 bases at V and 1 base at J, with 18 bases in the middle. Germline CDR1 reads DFQATT; CDR2 reads SNEGSKA (reference sequence). DNA for the CDR3: TGCAGTGCTTCCGAACCGGGACACAGGAGCAATCAGCCCCAGCATTTT. It yields the protein CSASEPGHRSNQPQHF.

This clonotype turned up a few times. This sequence joins TRBV6-4 and TRBJ2-1; D is perhaps TRBD2 (6 bases). V lost 1 base, J lost 9 bases, and 19 bases lay in between. The CDR3 runs to 16 residues. Germline assignment: CDR1 MRHNA and CDR2 SNTAGT. The CDR3 DNA sequence: TGTGCCAGCAGTGACTTGGTCGGAGGGGCGATAGGTGAGCAGTTCTTC. Translated, it gives CASSDLVGGAIGEQFF.

This chain uses TRBV19 with TRBJ2-7, with D possibly TRBD1 on 6 matching bases. The germline V gene has CDR1 LNHDA and CDR2 SQIVND (reference sequence). The CDR3 contains 12 residues. Trimming stripped 8 bases from V and 1 base from J, with 9 bases between. The CDR3 protein is CASHDRSYEQYF. The CDR3 nucleotides read TGTGCCAGTCACGACAGGTCCTACGAGCAGTACTTC.

This chain uses TRBV5-1 with TRBJ2-7; D might be TRBD2 (6 bases). This CDR3 comprises 15 residues. V was cut by 4 bases and J by 3 bases, with 17 bases left in between. Germline V gene sequence: CDR1 SGHRS, CDR2 YFSETQ. The CDR3 DNA reads TGCGCCAGCAGCCGCGTCCGGGACTGGCGCTACGAGCAGTACTTC. It translates to CASSRVRDWRYEQYF.

The rearrangement uses TRBV4-3 and TRBJ2-7, with a tentative D call TRBD2 (6 bases). Trimming left V 0 bases short and J 5 bases short, with 14 bases between. Per the germline V gene, CDR1 is LGHNA and CDR2 is YSLEER. The CDR3 has 15 amino acids. CDR3 in DNA: TGCGCCAGCAGCCAAGAGGTCGGAGGGCCCCACGAGCAGTACTTC. It is translated as CASSQEVGGPHEQYF.

This clonotype was picked up a small number of times. The chain is built from TRBV12-3 or TRBV12-4 and TRBJ2-2; a possible D gene is TRBD1 (6 bases). This CDR3 has 14 amino acids. V was shortened by 5 bases and J by 6 bases, with 13 bases between the two germline ends. The CDR3 DNA sequence: TGTGCCAGCAGTATGAACAGGGTACCCGGGGAGCTGTTTTTT. Translated: CASSMNRVPGELFF.

This clonotype was counted a few times. The chain couples TRBV20-1 to TRBJ2-3; D might be TRBD1 (6 bases). The V and J ends lost 5 bases and 5 bases respectively, with 14 bases between them. This CDR3 spans 13 amino acids. Germline V gene lookup returns CDR1 DFQATT and CDR2 SNEGSKA (reference sequence). The chain's CDR3 is CSAGSTGLDTQYF. Written as DNA, the CDR3 is TGCAGTGCTGGATCAACAGGGTTAGATACGCAGTATTTT.

The V and J genes are TRBV7-3 and TRBJ2-1, with D possibly matching TRBD1 (5 bases). Per germline, CDR1 SGHTA and CDR2 FQGTGA. This CDR3 comprises 13 residues. V was shortened by 6 bases and J by 6 bases, with 12 bases between the two germline ends. CDR3: CASSTMGRNEQFF. The CDR3, as DNA: TGTGCCAGCAGTACCATGGGGCGCAATGAGCAGTTCTTC. The whole variable domain, filled in from reference TRBV7-3 and TRBJ2-1, reads GAGVSQTPSNKVTEKGKYVELRCDPISGHTALYWYRQSLGQGPEFLIYFQGTGAADDSGLPNDRFFAVRPEGSVSTLKIQRTERGDSAVYLCASSTMGRNEQFFGPGTRLTVL.

In its sample, this clonotype was seen a few times. The chain uses TRBV12-3 or TRBV12-4 and TRBJ2-2; D is uncertain. The germline V and J ends were trimmed by 3 bases and 6 bases, with 11 bases remaining between them. This CDR3 has 14 amino acids. The DNA for the CDR3 is TGTGCCAGCAGTTTGACCAGACCCCCCGGGGAGCTGTTTTTT. Residues: CASSLTRPPGELFF.

V usage is TRBV29-1 and J usage is TRBJ2-5; TRBD1 or TRBD2 may be the D gene (6 bases each). Per the germline V gene, CDR1 is SQVTM and CDR2 is ANQGSEA. V shed 6 bases and J shed 1 base, with 12 bases lying between them. The CDR3 sequence is 13 residues long. The CDR3 DNA reads as TGCAGCGTGGGATGGGGGGCCCAAGAGACCCAGTACTTC. Protein product: CSVGWGAQETQYF.

This chain uses TRBV20-1 with TRBJ2-3, with TRBD2 matching over 9 bases. Trimming cost V 5 bases and J 3 bases; bases outside gene matches: 9. Germline V gene sequence: CDR1 DFQATT, CDR2 SNEGSKA (reference sequence). The CDR3 has 15 residues. The chain's CDR3 is CSAQMVAGATDTQYF. Here the CDR3 DNA reads TGCAGTGCTCAGATGGTAGCGGGAGCAACAGATACGCAGTATTTT.

The gene calls are TRBV20-1 and TRBJ2-7, with 8 bases matching TRBD2. After removal of 6 bases from V and 2 bases from J, the junction contained 3 bases not matched to a gene. This CDR3 is built from 12 residues. The germline V gene encodes CDR1 DFQATT and CDR2 SNEGSKA (reference sequence). The CDR3 spells CSAVAGTYEQYF. In DNA, the CDR3 is TGCAGTGCAGTAGCGGGAACCTACGAGCAGTACTTC.

The chain combines TRBV6-1 with TRBJ1-5; 8 nucleotides align to TRBD1. This CDR3 is 14 amino acids long. V was clipped by 6 bases and J by 6 bases; unmatched bases: 7. The germline V gene has CDR1 MNHNS and CDR2 SASEGT. CDR3 in amino acids: CASSTGQGIQPQHF. The CDR3 bases are TGTGCCAGCAGCACAGGACAGGGTATTCAGCCCCAGCATTTT.

Here the CDR3 DNA reads TGTGCCAGCAGCCAAGATCATCGGTGGAGTGAGGTTAATGAAAAACTGTTTTTT. It encodes CASSQDHRWSEVNEKLFF. The V call is TRBV14, the J call TRBJ1-4, with D hard to call. The CDR3 is 18 amino acids. Trimming took 0 bases from V and 4 from J, leaving 18 bases between them. Germline loops: CDR1 SGHDN, CDR2 FVKESK. Combining the CDR3 with reference TRBV14 and TRBJ1-4 gives the whole variable domain EAGVTQFPSHSVIEKGQTVTLRCDPISGHDNLYWYRRVMGKEIKFLLHFVKESKQDESGMPNNRFLAERTGGTYSTLKVQPAELEDSGVYFCASSQDHRWSEVNEKLFFGSGTQLSVL.

The gene calls are TRBV11-2 and TRBJ2-2; the D gene is possibly TRBD2 (6 bases). The V and J ends lost 7 bases and 5 bases respectively, with 14 bases between them. The CDR3 sequence is 14 residues long. Germline values: CDR1 SGHAT, CDR2 FQNNGV. The CDR3 here is CASNRAGGTGELFF. CDR3 DNA sequence: TGTGCCAGCAATCGGGCCGGAGGGACCGGGGAGCTGTTTTTT.

This clonotype was seen repeatedly, ten times or more. The chain carries TRBV18 and TRBJ1-1, with TRBD1 identical over 9 bases. J gave up 4 bases and V 5 bases, and 2 bases lay outside the gene matches. The CDR3 totals 13 residues. The germline V gene has CDR1 KGHSH and CDR2 LQKENI. Here the CDR3 reads CASSETGGTEAFF. The DNA for the CDR3 is TGTGCCAGCTCAGAGACAGGGGGCACTGAAGCTTTCTTT.

The chain employs TRBV5-1 and TRBJ1-2, with unresolved D. The CDR3 covers 13 residues. Trimming removed 1 base from V and 2 bases from J, with 6 bases in between. Germline-derived CDR1 and CDR2 are SGHRS and YFSETQ. The CDR3: CASSLYRNYGYTF. CDR3 DNA sequence: TGCGCCAGCAGCTTGTACCGAAACTATGGCTACACCTTC.

This clonotype showed up just a few times. The genes are TRBV10-3 and TRBJ2-3, with 8 bases that match TRBD2. With 10 bases clipped from V and 6 bases from J, the junction kept 12 bases outside the gene matches. Germline V gives CDR1 ENHRY, CDR2 SYGVKD. This CDR3 spans 14 amino acids. The DNA for the CDR3 is TGTGCCAGCCGCAAAGGACTAGCCGACGATACGCAGTATTTT. Its translation is CASRKGLADDTQYF.

This clonotype was observed a handful of times. The rearrangement joins TRBV20-1 to TRBJ2-1; D unresolved. The V and J ends lost 0 bases and 2 bases respectively, with 11 bases between them. The CDR3 is 15 amino acids. The germline gives CDR1 DFQATT, CDR2 SNEGSKA (reference sequence). The CDR3 sequence: CSARDRAAPYNEQFF. CDR3 in DNA: TGCAGTGCTAGAGATCGGGCGGCCCCCTACAATGAGCAGTTCTTC.